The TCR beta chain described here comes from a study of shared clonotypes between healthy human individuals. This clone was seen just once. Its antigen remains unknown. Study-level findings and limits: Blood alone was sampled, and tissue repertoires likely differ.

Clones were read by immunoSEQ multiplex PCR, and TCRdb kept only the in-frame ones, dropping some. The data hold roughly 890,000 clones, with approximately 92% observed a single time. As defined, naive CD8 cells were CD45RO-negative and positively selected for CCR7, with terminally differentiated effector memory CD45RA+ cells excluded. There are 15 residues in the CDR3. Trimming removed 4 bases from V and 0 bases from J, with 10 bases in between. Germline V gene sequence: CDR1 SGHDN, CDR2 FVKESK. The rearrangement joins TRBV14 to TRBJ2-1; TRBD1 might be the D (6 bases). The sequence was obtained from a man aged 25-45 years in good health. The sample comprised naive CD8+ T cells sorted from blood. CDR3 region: CASSLTGSSYNEQFF. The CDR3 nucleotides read TGTGCCAGCAGCCTGACAGGTTCCTCCTACAATGAGCAGTTCTTC.